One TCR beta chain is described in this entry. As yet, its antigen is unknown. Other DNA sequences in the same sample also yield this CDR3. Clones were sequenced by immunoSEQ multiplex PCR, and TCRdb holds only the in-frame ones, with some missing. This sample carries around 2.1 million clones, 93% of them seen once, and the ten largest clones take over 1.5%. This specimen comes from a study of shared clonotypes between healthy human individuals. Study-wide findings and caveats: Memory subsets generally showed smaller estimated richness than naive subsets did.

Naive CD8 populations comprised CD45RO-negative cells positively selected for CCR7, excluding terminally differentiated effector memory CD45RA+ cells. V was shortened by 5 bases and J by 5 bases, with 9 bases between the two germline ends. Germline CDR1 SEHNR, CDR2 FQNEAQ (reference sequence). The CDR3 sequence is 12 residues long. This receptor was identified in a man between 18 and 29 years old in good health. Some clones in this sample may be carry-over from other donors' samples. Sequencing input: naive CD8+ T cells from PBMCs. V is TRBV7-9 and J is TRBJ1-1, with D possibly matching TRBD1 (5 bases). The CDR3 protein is CASSRTKTEAFF. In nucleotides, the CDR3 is TGTGCCAGCAGCCGGACAAAGACTGAAGCTTTCTTT.